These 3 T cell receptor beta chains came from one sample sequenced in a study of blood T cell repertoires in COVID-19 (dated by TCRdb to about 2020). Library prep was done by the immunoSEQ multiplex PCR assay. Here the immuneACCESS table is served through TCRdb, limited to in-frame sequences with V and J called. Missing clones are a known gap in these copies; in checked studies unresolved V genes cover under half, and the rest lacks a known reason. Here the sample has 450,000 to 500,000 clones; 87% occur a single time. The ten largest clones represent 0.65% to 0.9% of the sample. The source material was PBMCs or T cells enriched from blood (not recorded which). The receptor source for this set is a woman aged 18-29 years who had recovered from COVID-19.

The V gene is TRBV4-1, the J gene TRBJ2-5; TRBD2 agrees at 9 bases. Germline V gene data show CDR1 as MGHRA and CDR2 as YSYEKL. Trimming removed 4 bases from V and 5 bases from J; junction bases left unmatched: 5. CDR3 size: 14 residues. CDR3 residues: CASSRGGAPETQYF. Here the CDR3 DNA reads TGCGCCAGCAGCCGCGGGGGGGCCCCGGAGACCCAGTACTTC.

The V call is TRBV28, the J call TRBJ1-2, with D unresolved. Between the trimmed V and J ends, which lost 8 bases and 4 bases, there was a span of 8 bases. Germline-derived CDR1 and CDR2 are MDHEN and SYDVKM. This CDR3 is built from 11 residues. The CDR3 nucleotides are TGTGCCAGCCGACGGGGCTATGGCTACACCTTC. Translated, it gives CASRRGYGYTF.

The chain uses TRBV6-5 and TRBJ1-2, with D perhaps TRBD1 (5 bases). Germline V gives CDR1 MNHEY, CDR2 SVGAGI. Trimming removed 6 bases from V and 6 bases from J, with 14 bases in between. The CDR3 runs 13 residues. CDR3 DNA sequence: TGTGCCAGCAGAACCGGGACTGATCATGGCTACACCTTC. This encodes CASRTGTDHGYTF.